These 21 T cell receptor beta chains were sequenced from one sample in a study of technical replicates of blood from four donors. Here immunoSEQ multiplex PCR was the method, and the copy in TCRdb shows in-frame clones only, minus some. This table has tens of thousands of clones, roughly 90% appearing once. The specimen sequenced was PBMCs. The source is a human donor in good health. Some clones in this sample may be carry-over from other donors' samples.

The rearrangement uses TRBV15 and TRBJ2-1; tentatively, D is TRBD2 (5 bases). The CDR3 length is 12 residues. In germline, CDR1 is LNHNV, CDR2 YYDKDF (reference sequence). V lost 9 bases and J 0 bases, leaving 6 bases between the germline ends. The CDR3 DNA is TGTGCCACAGGGAGCTCCTACAATGAGCAGTTCTTC. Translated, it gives CATGSSYNEQFF.

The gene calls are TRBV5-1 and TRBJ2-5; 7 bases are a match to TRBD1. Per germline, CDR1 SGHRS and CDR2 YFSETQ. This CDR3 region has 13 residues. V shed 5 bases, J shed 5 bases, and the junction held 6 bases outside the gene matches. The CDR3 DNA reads TGCGCCAGCAGTTCCATCAGGGGGGAGACCCAGTACTTC. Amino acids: CASSSIRGETQYF.

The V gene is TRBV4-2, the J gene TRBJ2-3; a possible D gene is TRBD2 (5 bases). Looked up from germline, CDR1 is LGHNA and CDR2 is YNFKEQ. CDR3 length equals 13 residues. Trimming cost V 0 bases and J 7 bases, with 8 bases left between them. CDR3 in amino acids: CASSQEQRNTQYF. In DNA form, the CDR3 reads TGTGCCAGCAGCCAAGAACAGCGGAATACGCAGTATTTT.

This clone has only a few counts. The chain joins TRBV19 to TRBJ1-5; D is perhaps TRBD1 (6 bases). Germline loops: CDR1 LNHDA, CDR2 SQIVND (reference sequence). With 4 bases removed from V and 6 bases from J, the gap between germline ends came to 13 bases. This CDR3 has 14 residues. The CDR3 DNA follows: TGTGCCAGTAGTAGGCCACAGGGCGGTCAGCCCCAGCATTTT. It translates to CASSRPQGGQPQHF.

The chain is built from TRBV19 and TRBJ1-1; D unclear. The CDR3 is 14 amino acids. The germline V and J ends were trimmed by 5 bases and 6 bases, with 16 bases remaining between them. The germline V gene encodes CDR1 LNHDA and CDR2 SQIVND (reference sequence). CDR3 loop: CASSLKWAIAEAFF. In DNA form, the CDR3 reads TGTGCCAGTAGTCTTAAATGGGCCATCGCTGAAGCTTTCTTT. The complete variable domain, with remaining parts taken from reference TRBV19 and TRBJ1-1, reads DGGITQSPKYLFRKEGQNVTLSCEQNLNHDAMYWYRQDPGQGLRLIYYSQIVNDFQKGDIAEGYSVSREKKESFPLTVTSAQKNPTAFYLCASSLKWAIAEAFFGQGTRLTVV.

The CDR3 loop is CASSSAGNLAKNIQYF. CDR3 sequence (DNA): TGTGCCAGCAGCTCGGCAGGGAACCTAGCCAAAAACATTCAGTACTTC. The chain combines TRBV7-2 with TRBJ2-4; TRBD1 is a possible D gene (5 bases). Trimming took 4 bases from V and 0 from J, leaving 13 bases between them. CDR1 and CDR2 (germline): SGHTA, FQGNSA. The CDR3 consists of 16 residues.

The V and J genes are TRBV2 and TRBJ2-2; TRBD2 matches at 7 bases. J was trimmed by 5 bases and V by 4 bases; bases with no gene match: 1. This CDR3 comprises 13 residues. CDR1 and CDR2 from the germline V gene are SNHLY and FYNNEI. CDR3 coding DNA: TGTGCCAGCAGTGGGGGGGGTACCGGGGAGCTGTTTTTT. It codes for CASSGGGTGELFF.

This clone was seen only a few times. The CDR3 sequence is CASGQGGNEQYF. CDR3 sequence (DNA): TGTGCCAGCGGACAGGGGGGAAACGAGCAGTACTTC. The chain joins TRBV13 to TRBJ2-7; 10 positions match TRBD1. The CDR3 contains 12 residues. V dropped 8 bases and J dropped 5; count of bases not matched to a gene: 3. Germline V gene sequence: CDR1 PRHDT, CDR2 FYEKMQ (reference sequence).

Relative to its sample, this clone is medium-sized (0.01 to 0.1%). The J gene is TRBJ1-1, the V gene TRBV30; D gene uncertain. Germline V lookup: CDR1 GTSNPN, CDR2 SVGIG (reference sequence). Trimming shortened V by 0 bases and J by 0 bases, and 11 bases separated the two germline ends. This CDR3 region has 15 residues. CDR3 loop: CAWSVLRQVNTEAFF. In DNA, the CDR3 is TGTGCCTGGAGTGTACTGCGGCAAGTGAACACTGAAGCTTTCTTT.

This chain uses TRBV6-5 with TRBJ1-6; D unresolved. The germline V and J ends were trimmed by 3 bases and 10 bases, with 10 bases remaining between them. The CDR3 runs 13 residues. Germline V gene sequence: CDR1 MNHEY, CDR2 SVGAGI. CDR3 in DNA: TGTGCCAGCAGTTATGGGAGGTGGTCACCCCTCCACTTT. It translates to CASSYGRWSPLHF.

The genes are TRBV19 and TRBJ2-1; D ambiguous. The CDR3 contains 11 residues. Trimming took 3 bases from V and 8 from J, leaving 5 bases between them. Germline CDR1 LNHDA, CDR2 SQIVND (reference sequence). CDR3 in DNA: TGTGCCAGTAGTATTCGAGATGAGCAGTTCTTC. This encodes CASSIRDEQFF.

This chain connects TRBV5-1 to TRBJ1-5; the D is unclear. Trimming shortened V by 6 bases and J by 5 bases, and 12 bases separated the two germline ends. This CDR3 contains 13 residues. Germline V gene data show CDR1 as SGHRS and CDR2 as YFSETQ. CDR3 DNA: TGCGCCAGCAAAACGGGGTCCGATCAGCCCCAGCATTTT. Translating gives CASKTGSDQPQHF.

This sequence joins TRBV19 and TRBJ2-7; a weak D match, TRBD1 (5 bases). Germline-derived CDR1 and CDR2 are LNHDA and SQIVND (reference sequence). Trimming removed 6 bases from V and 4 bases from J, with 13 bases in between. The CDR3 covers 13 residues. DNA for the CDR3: TGTGCCAGTAGCCGACAGTCCCATTACGAGCAGTACTTC. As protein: CASSRQSHYEQYF.

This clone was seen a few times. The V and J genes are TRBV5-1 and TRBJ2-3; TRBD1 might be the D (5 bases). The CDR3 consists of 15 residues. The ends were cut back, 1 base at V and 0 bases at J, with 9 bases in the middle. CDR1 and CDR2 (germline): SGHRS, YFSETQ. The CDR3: CASSLPQGSTDTQYF. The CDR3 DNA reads TGCGCCAGCAGCTTGCCCCAGGGCAGCACAGATACGCAGTATTTT.

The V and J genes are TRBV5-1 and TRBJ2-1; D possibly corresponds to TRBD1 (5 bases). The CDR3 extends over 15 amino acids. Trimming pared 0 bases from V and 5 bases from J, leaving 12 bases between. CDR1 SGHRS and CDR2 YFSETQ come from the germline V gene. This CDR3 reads CASSLEGAGDNEQFF. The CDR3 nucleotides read TGCGCCAGCAGCTTGGAAGGGGCTGGGGACAATGAGCAGTTCTTC.

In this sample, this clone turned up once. The CDR3 here is CASTLMGQEYEQYF. CDR3 nucleotides: TGTGCCAGCACCCTCATGGGGCAGGAGTACGAGCAGTACTTC. The chain links TRBV2 to TRBJ2-7; the D gene is possibly TRBD1 (5 bases). The V gene's germline CDR1 is SNHLY and CDR2 FYNNEI. V lost 7 bases and J lost 4, with 17 bases in between. CDR3 length: 14 amino acids.

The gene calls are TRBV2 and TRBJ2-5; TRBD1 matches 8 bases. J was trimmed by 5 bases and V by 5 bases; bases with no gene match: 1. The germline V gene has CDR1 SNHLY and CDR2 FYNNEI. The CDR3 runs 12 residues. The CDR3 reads CASSSGGETQYF. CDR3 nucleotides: TGTGCCAGCAGTTCAGGGGGCGAGACCCAGTACTTC. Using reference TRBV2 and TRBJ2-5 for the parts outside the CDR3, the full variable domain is EPEVTQTPSHQVTQMGQEVILRCVPISNHLYFYWYRQILGQKVEFLVSFYNNEISEKSEIFDDQFSVERPDGSNFTLKIRSTKLEDSAMYFCASSSGGETQYFGPGTRLLVL.

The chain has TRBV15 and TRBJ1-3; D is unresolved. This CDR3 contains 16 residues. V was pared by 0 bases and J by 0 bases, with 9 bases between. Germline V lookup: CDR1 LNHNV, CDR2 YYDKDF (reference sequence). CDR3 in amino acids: CATSRDRQDSGNTIYF. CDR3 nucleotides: TGTGCCACCAGCAGAGATCGCCAGGACTCTGGAAACACCATATATTTT.

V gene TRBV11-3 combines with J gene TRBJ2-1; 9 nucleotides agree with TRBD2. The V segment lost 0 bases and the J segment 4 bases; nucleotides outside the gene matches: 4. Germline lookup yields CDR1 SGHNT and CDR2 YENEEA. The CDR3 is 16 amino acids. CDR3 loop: CASSLDRAGGYNEQFF. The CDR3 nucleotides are TGTGCCAGCAGCTTAGACCGAGCGGGGGGTTACAATGAGCAGTTCTTC.

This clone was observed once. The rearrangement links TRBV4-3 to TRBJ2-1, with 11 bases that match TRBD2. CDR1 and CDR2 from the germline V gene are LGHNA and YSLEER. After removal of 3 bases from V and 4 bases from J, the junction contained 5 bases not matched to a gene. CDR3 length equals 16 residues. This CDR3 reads CASSHERTSGYNEQFF. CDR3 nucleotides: TGCGCCAGCAGCCACGAAAGGACTAGCGGGTACAATGAGCAGTTCTTC.

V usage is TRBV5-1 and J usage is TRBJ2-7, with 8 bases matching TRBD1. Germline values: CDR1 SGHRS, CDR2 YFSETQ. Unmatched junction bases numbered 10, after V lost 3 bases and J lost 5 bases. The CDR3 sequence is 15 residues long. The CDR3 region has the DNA TGCGCCAGCAGCTATACAAGGACAGGGCACCACGAGCAGTACTTC. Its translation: CASSYTRTGHHEQYF.